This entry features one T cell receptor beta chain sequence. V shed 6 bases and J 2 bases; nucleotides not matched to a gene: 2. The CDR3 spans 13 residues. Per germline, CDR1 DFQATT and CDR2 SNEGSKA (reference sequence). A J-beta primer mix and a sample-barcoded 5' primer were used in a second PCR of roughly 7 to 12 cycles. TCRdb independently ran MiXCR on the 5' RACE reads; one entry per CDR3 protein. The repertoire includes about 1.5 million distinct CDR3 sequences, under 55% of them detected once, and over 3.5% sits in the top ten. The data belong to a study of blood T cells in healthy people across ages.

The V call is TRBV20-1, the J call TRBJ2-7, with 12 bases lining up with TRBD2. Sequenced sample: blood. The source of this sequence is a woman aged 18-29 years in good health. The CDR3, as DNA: TGCAGTGCGGGGACTAGCGGGCCCTACGAGCAGTACTTC. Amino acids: CSAGTSGPYEQYF.